A selection of T cell receptor beta chains follows, all from one sample in a study of blood T cell repertoires in COVID-19. Clones were sequenced by immunoSEQ multiplex PCR, and TCRdb holds only the in-frame ones, with some missing. This table holds tens of thousands of clones, about nine tenths found once. Specimen: peripheral blood. These receptors originate from a man aged 55 to 70 with COVID-19, enrolled during active disease. Both conserved end residues are part of each CDR3. Each record gives: D gene, clone size, V gene, J gene, CDR3 protein, CDR3 DNA. A D gene is named only where the DNA matches it firmly. Rows may omit the clone size; those that give it use once, few, many or a size class.

-	-	TRBV4-3	TRBJ2-4	CASSQGTIGIQYF	TGCGCCAGCAGCCAAGGGACAATAGGCATTCAGTACTTC
-	-	TRBV30	TRBJ2-6	CAWTLDSFGANVLTF	TGTGCCTGGACCCTGGACAGTTTTGGGGCCAACGTCCTGACTTTC
TRBD1	-	TRBV5-1	TRBJ2-5	CASSLWGQQETQYF	TGCGCCAGCAGCTTGTGGGGACAGCAAGAGACCCAGTACTTC
-	-	TRBV5-1	TRBJ2-3	CASSLGGVPPDTQYF	TGCGCCAGCAGCTTAGGAGGGGTTCCCCCAGATACGCAGTATTTT
TRBD1	few	TRBV7-8	TRBJ1-1	CASSSGQGPTEAFF	TGTGCCAGCAGCTCGGGACAGGGGCCCACTGAAGCTTTCTTT
-	-	TRBV3-1/TRBV3-2	TRBJ2-4	CASSPGLWGENIQYF	TGTGCCAGCAGCCCCGGACTCTGGGGGGAAAACATTCAGTACTTC
TRBD2	-	TRBV7-2	TRBJ2-1	CASSTGRVAGYNEQFF	TGTGCCAGCAGCACCGGGAGGGTAGCGGGATACAATGAGCAGTTCTTC
-	-	TRBV18	TRBJ1-5	CASSPLDGTAQHF	TGTGCCAGCTCACCGCTAGACGGTACGGCCCAGCATTTT
-	-	TRBV5-5	TRBJ2-1	CASTQRGKNEQFF	TGTGCCAGCACCCAACGGGGGAAGAATGAGCAGTTCTTC
-	-	TRBV3-1/TRBV3-2	TRBJ1-5	CASSQSLVQPQHF	TGTGCCAGCAGCCAGTCCCTCGTTCAGCCCCAGCATTTT
-	-	TRBV14	TRBJ2-1	CASSPTVNEQFF	TGTGCCAGCAGCCCGACAGTCAATGAGCAGTTCTTC
-	-	TRBV23-1	TRBJ1-5	CASRQADQPQHF	TGCGCCAGCAGACAGGCGGACCAGCCCCAGCATTTT
TRBD2	few	TRBV7-9	TRBJ2-2	CASSRTSGRAMGELFF	TGTGCCAGCAGCCGGACTAGCGGGAGGGCCATGGGGGAGCTGTTTTTT